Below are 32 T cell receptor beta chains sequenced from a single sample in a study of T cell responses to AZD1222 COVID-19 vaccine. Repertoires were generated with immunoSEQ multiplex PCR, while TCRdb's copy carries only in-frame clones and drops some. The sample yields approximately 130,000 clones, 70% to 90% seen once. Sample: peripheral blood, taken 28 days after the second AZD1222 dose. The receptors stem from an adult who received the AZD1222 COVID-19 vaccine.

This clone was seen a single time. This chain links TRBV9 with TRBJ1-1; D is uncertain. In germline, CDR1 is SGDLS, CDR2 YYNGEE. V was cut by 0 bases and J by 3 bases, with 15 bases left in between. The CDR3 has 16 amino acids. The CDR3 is CASSVGGGAGYTEAFF. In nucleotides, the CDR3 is TGTGCCAGCAGCGTAGGGGGAGGTGCGGGCTACACTGAAGCTTTCTTT. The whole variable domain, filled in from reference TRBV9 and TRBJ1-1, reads DSGVTQTPKHLITATGQRVTLRCSPRSGDLSVYWYQQSLDQGLQFLIQYYNGEERAKGNILERFSAQQFPDLHSELNLSSLELGDSALYFCASSVGGGAGYTEAFFGQGTRLTVV.

CDR3 sequence (DNA): TGTGCCAGCAGTGACCCTAGGGGGGCTAATGAAAAACTGTTTTTT. Amino acids: CASSDPRGANEKLFF. This chain links TRBV28 with TRBJ1-4, with D perhaps TRBD1 (6 bases). Germline V gene sequence: CDR1 MDHEN, CDR2 SYDVKM. Trimming took off 5 bases at V and 3 bases at J, with 13 bases between the two ends. CDR3 length: 15 residues.

The CDR3 region is CASSPPSQGLTSNQPQHF. The CDR3 DNA reads as TGTGCCAGCAGCCCGCCAAGCCAGGGTCTAACTAGCAATCAGCCCCAGCATTTT. The chain is built from TRBV7-2 and TRBJ1-5; D perhaps matches TRBD1 (5 bases). V lost 5 bases and J 0 bases, leaving 20 bases between the germline ends. Germline V CDR1 and CDR2: SGHTA, FQGNSA. The CDR3 contains 18 residues.

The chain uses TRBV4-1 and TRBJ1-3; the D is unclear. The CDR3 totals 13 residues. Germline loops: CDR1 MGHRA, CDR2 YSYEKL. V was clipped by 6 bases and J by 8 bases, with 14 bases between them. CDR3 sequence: CASSLYGEDTIYF. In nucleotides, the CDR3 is TGCGCCAGCAGTCTATACGGGGAAGACACCATATATTTT.

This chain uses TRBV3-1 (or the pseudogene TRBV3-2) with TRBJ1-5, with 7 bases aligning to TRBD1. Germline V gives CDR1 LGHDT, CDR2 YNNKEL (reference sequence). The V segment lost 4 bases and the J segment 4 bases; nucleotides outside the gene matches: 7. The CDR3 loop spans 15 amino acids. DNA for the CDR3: TGTGCCAGCAGCCCCCGGGACAGCGTGAATCAGCCCCAGCATTTT. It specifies CASSPRDSVNQPQHF.

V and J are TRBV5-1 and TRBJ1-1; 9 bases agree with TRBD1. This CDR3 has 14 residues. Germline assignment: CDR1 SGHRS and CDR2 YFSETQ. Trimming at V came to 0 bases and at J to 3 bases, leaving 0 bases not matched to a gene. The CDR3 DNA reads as TGCGCCAGCAGCTTGGGGACAGGGGACACTGAAGCTTTCTTT. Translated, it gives CASSLGTGDTEAFF.

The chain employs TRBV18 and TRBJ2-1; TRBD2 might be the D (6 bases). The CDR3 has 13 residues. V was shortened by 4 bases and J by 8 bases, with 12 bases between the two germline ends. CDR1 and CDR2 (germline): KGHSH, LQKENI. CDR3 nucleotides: TGTGCCAGCTCACGACTAGAGGCGGATGAGCAGTTCTTC. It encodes CASSRLEADEQFF.

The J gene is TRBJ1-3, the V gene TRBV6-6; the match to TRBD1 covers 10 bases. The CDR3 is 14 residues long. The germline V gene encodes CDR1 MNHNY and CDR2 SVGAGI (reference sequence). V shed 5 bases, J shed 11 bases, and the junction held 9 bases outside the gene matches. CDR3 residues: CASSTRTGGVAIYF. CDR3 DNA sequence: TGTGCCAGCAGTACCCGGACAGGGGGAGTAGCCATATATTTT.

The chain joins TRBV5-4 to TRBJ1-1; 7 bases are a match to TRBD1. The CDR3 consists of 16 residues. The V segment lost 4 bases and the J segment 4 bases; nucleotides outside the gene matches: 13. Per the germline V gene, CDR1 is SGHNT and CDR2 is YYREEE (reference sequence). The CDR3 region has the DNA TGTGCCAGCAGCCCACCGGGACAGCCTTCATTCACTGAAGCTTTCTTT. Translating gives CASSPPGQPSFTEAFF.

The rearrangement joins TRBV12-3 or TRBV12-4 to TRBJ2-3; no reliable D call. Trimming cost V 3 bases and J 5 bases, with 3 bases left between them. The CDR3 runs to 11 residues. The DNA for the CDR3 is TGTGCCAGCAGTTTCAGAGATACGCAGTATTTT. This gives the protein CASSFRDTQYF.

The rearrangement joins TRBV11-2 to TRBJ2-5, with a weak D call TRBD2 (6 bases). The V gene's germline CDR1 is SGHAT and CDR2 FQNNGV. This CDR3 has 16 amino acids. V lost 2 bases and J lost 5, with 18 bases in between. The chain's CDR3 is CASSLTRLGGLETQYF. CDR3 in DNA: TGTGCCAGCAGCTTAACGCGGCTAGGAGGGCTCGAGACCCAGTACTTC.

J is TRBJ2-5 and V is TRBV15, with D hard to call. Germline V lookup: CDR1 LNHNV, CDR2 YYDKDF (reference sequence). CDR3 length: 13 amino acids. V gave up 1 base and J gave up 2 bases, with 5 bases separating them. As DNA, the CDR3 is TGTGCCACCAGCAGAGTATCACAAGAGACCCAGTACTTC. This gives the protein CATSRVSQETQYF.

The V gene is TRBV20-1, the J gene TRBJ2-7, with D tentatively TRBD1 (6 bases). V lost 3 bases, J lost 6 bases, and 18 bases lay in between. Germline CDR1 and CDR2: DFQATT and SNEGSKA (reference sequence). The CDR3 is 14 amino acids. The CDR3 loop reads CSASGDRPTGEQYF. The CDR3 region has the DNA TGCAGTGCTAGTGGTGACAGGCCGACGGGCGAGCAGTACTTC.

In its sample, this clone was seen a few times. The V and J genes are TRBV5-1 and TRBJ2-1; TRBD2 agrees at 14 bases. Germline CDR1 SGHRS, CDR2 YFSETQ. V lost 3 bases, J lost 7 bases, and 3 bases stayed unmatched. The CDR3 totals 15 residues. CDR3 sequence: CASSSGTSGGNEQFF. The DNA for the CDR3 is TGCGCCAGCAGCTCCGGGACTAGCGGGGGAAATGAGCAGTTCTTC.

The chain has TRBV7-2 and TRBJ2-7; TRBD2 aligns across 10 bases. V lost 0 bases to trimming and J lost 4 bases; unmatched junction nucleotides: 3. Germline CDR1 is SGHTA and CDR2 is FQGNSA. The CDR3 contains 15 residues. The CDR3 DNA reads TGTGCCAGCAGCTTAGCGGGACTAGCGCTTTACGAGCAGTACTTC. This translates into CASSLAGLALYEQYF.

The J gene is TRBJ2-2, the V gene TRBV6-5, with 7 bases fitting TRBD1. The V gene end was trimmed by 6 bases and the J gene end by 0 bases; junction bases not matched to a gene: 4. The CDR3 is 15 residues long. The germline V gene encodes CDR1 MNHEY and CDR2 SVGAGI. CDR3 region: CASREGQSNTGELFF. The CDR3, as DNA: TGTGCCAGCAGAGAGGGACAGTCGAACACCGGGGAGCTGTTTTTT.

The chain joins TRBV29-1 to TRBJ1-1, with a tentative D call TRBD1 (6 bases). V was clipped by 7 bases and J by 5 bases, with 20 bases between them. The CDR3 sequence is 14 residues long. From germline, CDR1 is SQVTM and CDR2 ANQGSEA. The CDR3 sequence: CSARKGGPRTEAFF. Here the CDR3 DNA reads TGCAGCGCCCGCAAAGGGGGACCTAGGACTGAAGCTTTCTTT.

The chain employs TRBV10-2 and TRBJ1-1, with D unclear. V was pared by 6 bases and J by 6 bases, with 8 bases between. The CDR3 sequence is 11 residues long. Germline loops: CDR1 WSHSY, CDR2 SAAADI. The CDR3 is CASRPGSEAFF. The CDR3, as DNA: TGCGCCAGCAGGCCGGGCTCTGAAGCTTTCTTT.

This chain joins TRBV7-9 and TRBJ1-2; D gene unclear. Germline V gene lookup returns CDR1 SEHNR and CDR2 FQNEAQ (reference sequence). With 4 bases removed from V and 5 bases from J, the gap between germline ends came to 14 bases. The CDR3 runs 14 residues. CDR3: CASSYFRSPYGYTF. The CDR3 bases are TGTGCCAGCAGCTATTTTAGATCACCTTATGGCTACACCTTC. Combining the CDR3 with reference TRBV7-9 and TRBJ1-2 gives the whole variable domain DTGVSQNPRHKITKRGQNVTFRCDPISEHNRLYWYRQTLGQGPEFLTYFQNEAQLEKSRLLSDRFSAERPKGSFSTLEIQRTEQGDSAMYLCASSYFRSPYGYTFGSGTRLTVV.

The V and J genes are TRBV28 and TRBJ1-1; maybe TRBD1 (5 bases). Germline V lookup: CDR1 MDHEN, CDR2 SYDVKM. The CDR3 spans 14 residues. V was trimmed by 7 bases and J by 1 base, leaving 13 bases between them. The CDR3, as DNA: TGTGCCAGCAAATTGACAGCCTCGAACACTGAAGCTTTCTTT. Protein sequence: CASKLTASNTEAFF.

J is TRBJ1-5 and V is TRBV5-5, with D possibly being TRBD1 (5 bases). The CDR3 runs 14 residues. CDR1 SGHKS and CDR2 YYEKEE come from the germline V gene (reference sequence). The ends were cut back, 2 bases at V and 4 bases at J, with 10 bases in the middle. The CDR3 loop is CASSFAGLNQPQHF. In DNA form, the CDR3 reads TGTGCCAGCAGCTTCGCAGGGCTTAATCAGCCCCAGCATTTT.

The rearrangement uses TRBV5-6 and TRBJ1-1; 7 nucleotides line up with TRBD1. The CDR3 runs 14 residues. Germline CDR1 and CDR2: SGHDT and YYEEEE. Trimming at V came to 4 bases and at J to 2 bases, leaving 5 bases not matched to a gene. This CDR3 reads CASSARQGNTEAFF. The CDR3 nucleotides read TGTGCCAGCAGCGCGAGACAGGGCAACACTGAAGCTTTCTTT. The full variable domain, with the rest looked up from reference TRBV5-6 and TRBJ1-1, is DAGVTQSPTHLIKTRGQQVTLRCSPKSGHDTVSWYQQALGQGPQFIFQYYEEEERQRGNFPDRFSGHQFPNYSSELNVNALLLGDSALYLCASSARQGNTEAFFGQGTRLTVV.

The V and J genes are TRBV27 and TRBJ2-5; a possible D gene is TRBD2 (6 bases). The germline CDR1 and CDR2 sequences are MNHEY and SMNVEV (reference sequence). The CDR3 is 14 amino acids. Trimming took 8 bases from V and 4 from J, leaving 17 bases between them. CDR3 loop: CASAGGGQAETQYF. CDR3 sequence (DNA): TGTGCCAGCGCCGGGGGTGGGCAAGCAGAGACCCAGTACTTC.

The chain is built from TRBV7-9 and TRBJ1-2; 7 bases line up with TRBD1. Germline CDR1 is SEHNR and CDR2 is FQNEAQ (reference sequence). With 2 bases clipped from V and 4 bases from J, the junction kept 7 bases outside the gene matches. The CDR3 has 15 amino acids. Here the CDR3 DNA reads TGTGCCAGCAGCTTACGACAGGGAGGGAGCTATGGCTACACCTTC. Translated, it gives CASSLRQGGSYGYTF.

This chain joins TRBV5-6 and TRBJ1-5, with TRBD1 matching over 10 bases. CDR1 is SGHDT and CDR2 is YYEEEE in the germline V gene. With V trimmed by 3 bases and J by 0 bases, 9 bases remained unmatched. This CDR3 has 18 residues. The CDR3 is CASSSGTGVGFSNQPQHF. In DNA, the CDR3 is TGTGCCAGCAGCTCCGGGACAGGGGTAGGTTTTAGCAATCAGCCCCAGCATTTT.

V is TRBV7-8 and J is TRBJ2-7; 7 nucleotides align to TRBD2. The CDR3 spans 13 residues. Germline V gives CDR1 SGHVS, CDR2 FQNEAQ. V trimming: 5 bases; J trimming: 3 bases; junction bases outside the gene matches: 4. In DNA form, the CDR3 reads TGTGCCAGCAGCCGGACTAGTTTCTACGAGCAGTACTTC. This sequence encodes CASSRTSFYEQYF.

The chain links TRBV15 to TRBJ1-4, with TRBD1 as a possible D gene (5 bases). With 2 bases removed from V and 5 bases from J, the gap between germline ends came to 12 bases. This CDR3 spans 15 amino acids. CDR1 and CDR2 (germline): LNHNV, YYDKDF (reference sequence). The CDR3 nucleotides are TGTGCCACCAGCAGAATCGGGGCCCTCAATGAAAAACTGTTTTTT. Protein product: CATSRIGALNEKLFF.

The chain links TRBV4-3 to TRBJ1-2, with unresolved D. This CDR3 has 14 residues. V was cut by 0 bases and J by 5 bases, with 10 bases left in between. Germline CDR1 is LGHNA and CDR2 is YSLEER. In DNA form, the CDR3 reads TGCGCCAGCAGCCAAGAAACGGCACTTTATGGCTACACCTTC. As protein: CASSQETALYGYTF.

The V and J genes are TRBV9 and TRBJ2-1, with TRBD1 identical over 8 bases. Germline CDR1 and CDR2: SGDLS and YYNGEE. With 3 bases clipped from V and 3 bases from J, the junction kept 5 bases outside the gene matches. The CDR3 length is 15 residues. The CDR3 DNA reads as TGTGCCAGCAGCGGAGGACAGGGAAGCTACAATGAGCAGTTCTTC. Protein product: CASSGGQGSYNEQFF.

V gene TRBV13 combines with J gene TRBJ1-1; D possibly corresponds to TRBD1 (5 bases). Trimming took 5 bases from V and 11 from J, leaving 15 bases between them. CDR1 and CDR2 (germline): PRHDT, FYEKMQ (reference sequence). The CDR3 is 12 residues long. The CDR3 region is CASSPGTIAAFF. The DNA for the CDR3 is TGTGCCAGCAGCCCCGGGACTATCGCCGCTTTCTTT.

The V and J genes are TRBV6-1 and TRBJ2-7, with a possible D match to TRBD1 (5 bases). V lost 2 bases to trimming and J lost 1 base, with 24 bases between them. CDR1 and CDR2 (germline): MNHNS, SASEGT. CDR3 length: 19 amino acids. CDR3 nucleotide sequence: TGTGCCAGCAGTGAATTAACGGTGGGGCCGGAAGCCCCTTCCTACGAGCAGTACTTC. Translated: CASSELTVGPEAPSYEQYF.

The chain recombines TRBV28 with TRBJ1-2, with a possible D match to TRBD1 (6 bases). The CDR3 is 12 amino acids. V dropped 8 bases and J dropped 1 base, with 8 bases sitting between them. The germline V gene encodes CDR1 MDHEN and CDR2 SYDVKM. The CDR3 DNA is TGTGCCAGCCTACAGGGTAACTATGGCTACACCTTC. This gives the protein CASLQGNYGYTF.